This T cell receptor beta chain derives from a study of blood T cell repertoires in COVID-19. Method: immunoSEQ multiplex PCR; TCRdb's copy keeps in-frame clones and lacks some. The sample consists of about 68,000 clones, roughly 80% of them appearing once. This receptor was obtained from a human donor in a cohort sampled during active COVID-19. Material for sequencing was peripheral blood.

This CDR3 reads CASSLVVRVNTGELFF. The CDR3 DNA follows: TGTGCCAGCAGCTTGGTGGTACGGGTGAACACCGGGGAGCTGTTTTTT. The J gene is TRBJ2-2, the V gene TRBV11-2; D is undetermined. Trimming took off 3 bases at V and 1 base at J, with 12 bases between the two ends. Germline V gene sequence: CDR1 SGHAT, CDR2 FQNNGV. This CDR3 spans 16 amino acids.